These 5 T cell receptor beta chains were all obtained from the same sample, sequenced in a study of T cells in Graves' hyperthyroidism and ophthalmopathy. Amplification yielded TCR beta CDR3 regions, with RNA transcripts as the source. HTBI primers were used for first-round RT-PCR of the TCR CDR3. One entry per CDR3 protein results from TCRdb running MiXCR on the multiplex PCR reads. The profile shows about 420,000 distinct CDR3 sequences, 15% to 19% of them singletons. Sequencing was done on a sample of blood. The receptors derive from a woman in her late teens or twenties with Graves' hyperthyroidism.

Ten or more counts support this clonotype. V gene TRBV18 combines with J gene TRBJ2-7, with 8 positions matching TRBD2. The CDR3 covers 14 residues. CDR1 KGHSH and CDR2 LQKENI come from the germline V gene. Trimming at V came to 4 bases and at J to 7 bases, leaving 9 bases not matched to a gene. In DNA, the CDR3 is TGTGCCAGCTCACTAGCGGGAAAGACCTCTGAGCAGTACTTC. Amino acid sequence: CASSLAGKTSEQYF.

The chain combines TRBV6-2 or TRBV6-3 with TRBJ1-2, with TRBD1 as a possible D gene (6 bases). Trimming pared 6 bases from V and 4 bases from J, leaving 27 bases between. Germline values: CDR1 MNHEY, CDR2 SVGEGT. CDR3 length: 18 residues. CDR3 amino acids: CASSPDRTRGLFFYGYTF. CDR3 in DNA: TGTGCCAGCAGCCCCGACAGGACAAGGGGTCTTTTTTTCTATGGCTACACCTTC.

The J gene is TRBJ2-3, the V gene TRBV6-1; D is unclear. The CDR3 runs 13 residues. Trimming stripped 6 bases from V and 2 bases from J, with 9 bases between. The germline CDR1 and CDR2 sequences are MNHNS and SASEGT. The CDR3 sequence: CASRADTTDTQYF. The CDR3 DNA follows: TGTGCCAGCAGGGCCGATACCACAGATACGCAGTATTTT.

This clonotype showed up just a few times. The chain recombines TRBV12-3 or TRBV12-4 with TRBJ2-1, with 8 nucleotides matching TRBD1. This CDR3 has 12 amino acids. J gave up 15 bases and V 6 bases, and 10 bases lay outside the gene matches. CDR3 nucleotide sequence: TGTGCCAGCAGACCCCAGGGGGCGAGGTTGTTCTTC. This gives the protein CASRPQGARLFF.

The genes are TRBV7-2 and TRBJ1-5; TRBD1 matches 7 bases. Germline-derived CDR1 and CDR2 are SGHTA and FQGNSA. The CDR3 loop spans 17 amino acids. The V and J ends lost 2 bases and 3 bases, in that order; junction bases with no gene match: 10. The CDR3 DNA is TGTGCCAGCAGCTTACGATTAGGGACAGAGTTCAATCAGCCCCAGCATTTT. Its translation is CASSLRLGTEFNQPQHF. Full variable domain (outside the CDR3, taken from reference TRBV7-2 and TRBJ1-5): GAGVSQSPSNKVTEKGKDVELRCDPISGHTALYWYRQSLGQGLEFLIYFQGNSAPDKSGLPSDRFSAERTGGSVSTLTIQRTQQEDSAVYLCASSLRLGTEFNQPQHFGDGTRLSIL.